This T cell receptor beta chain derives from a study of blood T cell repertoires in COVID-19. Original data processing: From reference gene primer amplification, estimates of nucleated cell counts were derived. This table comes from immunoSEQ multiplex PCR, and its TCRdb copy is limited to in-frame clones, with some not included. That table furnishes V, J and clone size, whereas the DNA furnished D and trimming. The sample lists under 250,000 clones; roughly 83% were seen once. Germline CDR1 reads MDHEN; CDR2 reads SYDVKM. The CDR3 spans 15 residues. V was shortened by 2 bases and J by 10 bases, with 20 bases between the two germline ends.

The receptor comes from a woman of 80 years or more with COVID-19, enrolled during active disease. The sample was peripheral blood. The rearrangement joins TRBV28 to TRBJ1-2, with D possibly matching TRBD1 (5 bases). CDR3 nucleotide sequence: TGTGCCAGCAGTTTAGGGGGGTCAGGCTACATGCCCTACACCTTC. This translates into CASSLGGSGYMPYTF.